Shown below are 12 T cell receptor beta chains from a single sample sequenced in a study of cytomegalovirus exposure and HLA in healthy donors. With 60 Vbeta and 13 Jbeta primers, the PCR was carried out. The method was immunoSEQ multiplex PCR; TCRdb's version includes in-frame clones alone and lacks a portion of them. The sample lists over 110,000 clones, 73% occurring once. The specimen sequenced was PBMCs. The receptor source for this set is a woman aged 40 to 50 in good health and CMV-seronegative.

This clone occurred once. The chain is built from TRBV5-1 and TRBJ2-5; TRBD2 matches at 7 bases. There are 15 residues in the CDR3. Unmatched junction bases numbered 4, after V lost 0 bases and J lost 2 bases. CDR1 SGHRS and CDR2 YFSETQ come from the germline V gene. In nucleotides, the CDR3 is TGCGCCAGCAGCTTGGTGGTGGGGGGGCAAGAGACCCAGTACTTC. Protein sequence: CASSLVVGGQETQYF. Combining the CDR3 with reference TRBV5-1 and TRBJ2-5 gives the whole variable domain KAGVTQTPRYLIKTRGQQVTLSCSPISGHRSVSWYQQTPGQGLQFLFEYFSETQRNKGNFPGRFSGRQFSNSRSEMNVSTLELGDSALYLCASSLVVGGQETQYFGPGTRLLVL.

This chain joins TRBV9 and TRBJ1-2; D gene uncertain. CDR1 and CDR2 from the germline V gene are SGDLS and YYNGEE. The V gene lost 0 bases and the J gene lost 6 bases, with 6 bases spanning the gap. The CDR3 length is 12 residues. The CDR3 loop reads CASSVGRDGYTF. The CDR3 DNA sequence: TGTGCCAGCAGCGTAGGGAGGGATGGCTACACCTTC. The full variable domain, rest sourced from reference TRBV9 and TRBJ1-2, is DSGVTQTPKHLITATGQRVTLRCSPRSGDLSVYWYQQSLDQGLQFLIQYYNGEERAKGNILERFSAQQFPDLHSELNLSSLELGDSALYFCASSVGRDGYTFGSGTRLTVV.

The J gene is TRBJ2-7, the V gene TRBV4-2; the match to TRBD2 covers 10 bases. The CDR3 extends over 15 amino acids. Looked up from germline, CDR1 is LGHNA and CDR2 is YNFKEQ. Unmatched junction bases numbered 9, after V lost 6 bases and J lost 4 bases. CDR3 bases: TGTGCCAGCAGTCAGCCCTCTAGCGGGGGATACGAGCAGTACTTC. This sequence encodes CASSQPSSGGYEQYF.

The rearrangement joins TRBV19 to TRBJ1-5; D not certain. Germline V CDR1 and CDR2: LNHDA, SQIVND (reference sequence). The CDR3 has 14 residues. The V and J ends lost 4 bases and 6 bases respectively, with 13 bases between them. In DNA form, the CDR3 reads TGTGCCAGTAGTAGGGAGGACGTCGGTCAGCCCCAGCATTTT. Protein: CASSREDVGQPQHF.

The table lists this clone with a count of one. V is TRBV2 and J is TRBJ2-5, with D perhaps matching TRBD1 (5 bases). The germline gives CDR1 SNHLY, CDR2 FYNNEI. V lost 3 bases to trimming and J lost 4 bases, with 15 bases between them. The CDR3 sequence is 15 residues long. The CDR3 spells CASSERSWGGETQYF. The CDR3 bases are TGTGCCAGCAGTGAGCGTTCGTGGGGCGGAGAGACCCAGTACTTC.

The chain carries TRBV12-5 and TRBJ1-4, with D maybe TRBD1 (6 bases). Germline CDR1 LGHNT, CDR2 FRNRAP. The V and J ends lost 6 bases and 2 bases respectively, with 10 bases between them. This CDR3 is built from 14 residues. The CDR3 region has the DNA TGTGCTAGTGGCACACAGGGTACTAATGAAAAACTGTTTTTT. Its translation is CASGTQGTNEKLFF. Variable domain in full (rest from reference TRBV12-5 and TRBJ1-4): DARVTQTPRHKVTEMGQEVTMRCQPILGHNTVFWYRQTMMQGLELLAYFRNRAPLDDSGMPKDRFSAEMPDATLATLKIQPSEPRDSAVYFCASGTQGTNEKLFFGSGTQLSVL.

The chain carries TRBV14 and TRBJ1-2, with a tentative D call TRBD1 (5 bases). The CDR3 covers 17 residues. Per germline, CDR1 SGHDN and CDR2 FVKESK. V lost 0 bases and J 8 bases, leaving 22 bases between the germline ends. CDR3: CASSQDLPNGGARGYTF. CDR3 nucleotides: TGTGCCAGCAGCCAAGATCTACCCAATGGAGGGGCACGGGGCTACACCTTC.

This chain connects TRBV15 to TRBJ2-2; 11 bases align to TRBD2. The CDR3 contains 20 residues. The V and J ends lost 0 bases and 1 base, in that order; junction bases with no gene match: 10. Germline V gene data show CDR1 as LNHNV and CDR2 as YYDKDF (reference sequence). The CDR3 here is CATSRDGSHSGGENTGELFF. The CDR3 DNA follows: TGTGCCACCAGCAGAGATGGATCCCATAGCGGGGGGGAGAACACCGGGGAGCTGTTTTTT.

The gene calls are TRBV27 and TRBJ2-2, with no clear D. Trimming stripped 6 bases from V and 2 bases from J, with 13 bases between. Germline values: CDR1 MNHEY, CDR2 SMNVEV (reference sequence). This CDR3 is 15 amino acids long. The CDR3 region is CASRRSGVNTGELFF. CDR3 sequence (DNA): TGTGCCAGCAGGAGGTCCGGCGTAAACACCGGGGAGCTGTTTTTT.

This chain uses TRBV7-9 with TRBJ2-5, with D uncertain. The CDR3 length is 15 residues. V lost 5 bases and J 0 bases, leaving 13 bases between the germline ends. From germline, CDR1 is SEHNR and CDR2 FQNEAQ (reference sequence). This chain's CDR3 is CASSPMSQYQETQYF. Here the CDR3 DNA reads TGTGCCAGCAGCCCCATGTCCCAGTACCAAGAGACCCAGTACTTC.

The gene calls are TRBV11-1 and TRBJ1-1, with D possibly being TRBD1 (6 bases). Germline values: CDR1 SGHAT, CDR2 FQDESV (reference sequence). The V gene lost 7 bases and the J gene lost 3 bases, with 15 bases spanning the gap. There are 14 residues in the CDR3. Written as DNA, the CDR3 is TGTGCCAGCACCTTCAGGGGTGGGGACACTGAAGCTTTCTTT. Its translation is CASTFRGGDTEAFF. The whole variable domain, filled in from reference TRBV11-1 and TRBJ1-1, reads EAEVAQSPRYKITEKSQAVAFWCDPISGHATLYWYRQILGQGPELLVQFQDESVVDDSQLPKDRFSAERLKGVDSTLKIQPAELGDSAMYLCASTFRGGDTEAFFGQGTRLTVV.

The DNA for the CDR3 is TGTGCCAGCGAGCCGGGACTAGCAGGCAATGAGCAGTTCTTC. Its translation: CASEPGLAGNEQFF. The chain combines TRBV2 with TRBJ2-1; 9 bases agree with TRBD2. V lost 8 bases to trimming and J lost 6 bases; unmatched junction nucleotides: 8. This CDR3 is built from 14 residues. CDR1 and CDR2 (germline): SNHLY, FYNNEI.